This entry lists 10 T cell receptor beta chains sequenced from one sample in a study of T-cell memory formation after mild COVID-19. TCRdb itself ran the 5' RACE reads through MiXCR, one entry per CDR3 protein. Altogether 500,000 to 650,000 distinct CDR3 sequences are present, about 22% being singletons, with the ten largest covering roughly 9.1%. The specimen was PBMCs or a T cell subset sorted from them (not recorded which). These receptors were obtained from an adult woman who had mild COVID-19 (a few samples of this study predate the infection). Cell type and time point are not known.

The chain joins TRBV7-9 to TRBJ2-3; D is ambiguous. The CDR3 has 14 residues. The V gene lost 7 bases and the J gene lost 2 bases, with 13 bases spanning the gap. Germline CDR1 reads SEHNR; CDR2 reads FQNEAQ (reference sequence). This CDR3 is CASIFRGPTDTQYF. The CDR3 DNA is TGTGCCAGCATCTTCCGCGGCCCCACAGATACGCAGTATTTT.

V gene TRBV4-2 combines with J gene TRBJ2-7, with 7 nucleotides matching TRBD2. CDR3 length: 18 residues. V gave up 0 bases and J gave up 0 bases; unmatched junction bases: 11. CDR1 LGHNA and CDR2 YNFKEQ come from the germline V gene. The CDR3: CASSQDAERGDLSYEQYF. CDR3 sequence (DNA): TGTGCCAGCAGCCAAGATGCGGAACGGGGGGACCTCTCCTACGAGCAGTACTTC.

The chain has TRBV9 and TRBJ2-1, with D possibly being TRBD2 (6 bases). The CDR3 totals 14 residues. The germline V and J ends were trimmed by 2 bases and 5 bases, with 11 bases remaining between them. The V gene's germline CDR1 is SGDLS and CDR2 YYNGEE. The CDR3 DNA is TGTGCCAGCAGCGTGTTCGGGAGCGACAATGAGCAGTTCTTC. The encoded protein is CASSVFGSDNEQFF.

The rearrangement uses TRBV7-9 and TRBJ2-1; D may be TRBD2 (5 bases). V was trimmed by 3 bases and J by 5 bases, leaving 8 bases between them. Germline V CDR1 and CDR2: SEHNR, FQNEAQ (reference sequence). CDR3 length: 13 amino acids. The CDR3 spells CASSFLRDNEQFF. Written as DNA, the CDR3 is TGTGCCAGCAGCTTTTTGCGGGACAATGAGCAGTTCTTC. Based on the CDR3 plus reference TRBV7-9 and TRBJ2-1, the full variable domain is DTGVSQNPRHKITKRGQNVTFRCDPISEHNRLYWYRQTLGQGPEFLTYFQNEAQLEKSRLLSDRFSAERPKGSFSTLEIQRTEQGDSAMYLCASSFLRDNEQFFGPGTRLTVL.

In this sample, this clonotype turned up a few times. J is TRBJ1-1 and V is TRBV5-6; D unresolved. Germline CDR1 reads SGHDT; CDR2 reads YYEEEE. V was cut by 2 bases and J by 1 base, with 9 bases left in between. The CDR3 is 14 amino acids. CDR3 loop: CASSFGVGNTEAFF. Written as DNA, the CDR3 is TGTGCCAGCAGCTTCGGGGTGGGGAACACTGAAGCTTTCTTT.

This clonotype was recorded a few times. The rearrangement links TRBV27 to TRBJ2-7; TRBD2 is a possible D gene (6 bases). V dropped 5 bases and J dropped 3 bases, with 14 bases sitting between them. The length of the CDR3 is 14 residues. Germline-derived CDR1 and CDR2 are MNHEY and SMNVEV (reference sequence). Written as DNA, the CDR3 is TGTGCCAGCAGTCCAGGGAGGACAATCTACGAGCAGTACTTC. Residues: CASSPGRTIYEQYF.

The V call is TRBV12-3 or TRBV12-4, the J call TRBJ2-1, with D tentatively TRBD1 (6 bases). V gave up 0 bases and J gave up 7 bases, with 10 bases separating them. The CDR3 runs 14 residues. Here the CDR3 DNA reads TGTGCCAGCAGTTTAGCGGCAGGGACAAATGAGCAGTTCTTC. Its protein is CASSLAAGTNEQFF.

The chain uses TRBV20-1 and TRBJ2-7; D might be TRBD1 (5 bases). CDR1 and CDR2 from the germline V gene are DFQATT and SNEGSKA (reference sequence). This CDR3 is built from 12 residues. Trimming took 7 bases from V and 3 from J, leaving 13 bases between them. The CDR3 sequence: CSVLGVDYEQYF. The DNA of the CDR3 is TGCAGTGTTTTAGGGGTGGACTACGAGCAGTACTTC.

On this clonotype itself: This may come from a read error, since a much larger clone is one base off. The chain couples TRBV24-1 to TRBJ2-5, with 12 nucleotides matching TRBD2. CDR3 length equals 16 residues. Looked up from germline, CDR1 is KGHDR and CDR2 is SFDVKD. The CDR3 region is CATSDPTSGRKETKYF. CDR3 DNA: TGTGCCACCAGTGACCCGACTAGCGGGAGAAAAGAGACCAAGTACTTC.

This clonotype has ten or more counts. This rearrangement joins TRBV4-2 to TRBJ2-5, with a weak D call TRBD2 (7 bases). CDR3 length: 14 amino acids. Germline V gene sequence: CDR1 LGHNA, CDR2 YNFKEQ. The V end was cut by 4 bases, the J end by 5 bases, with 14 bases between. This CDR3 reads CASSPRGAGETQYF. CDR3 DNA: TGTGCCAGCAGCCCCCGGGGGGCAGGGGAGACCCAGTACTTC.